The 5 T cell receptor beta chains below come from one sample, sequenced in a study of beta chain features in type 1 diabetes. Whole-study results and caveats: When Type 1 diabetes patients were examined, their TCRB CDR3s proved moderately but significantly shorter in all four CD4+ subsets.

Antigen specificity for these receptors is unknown. Sequenced material consisted of expressed TCRB transcripts (all of the isolated RNA was reverse transcribed). The protocol was immunoSEQ multiplex PCR, while the TCRdb copy is restricted to in-frame clones and leaves out a portion. Of roughly 290,000 clones listed, 15% are singletons. The sample consisted of naive CD4+ T cells from blood. The source of these receptors is a man aged 18 to 29 with type 1 diabetes.

The chain has TRBV2 and TRBJ1-5, with 10 positions matching TRBD1. Germline loops: CDR1 SNHLY, CDR2 FYNNEI. Trimming removed 0 bases from V and 6 bases from J; junction bases left unmatched: 5. The CDR3 has 16 amino acids. In DNA, the CDR3 is TGTGCCAGCAGTGAAGCGGGACAGGGGATGGGTCAGCCCCAGCATTTT. This translates into CASSEAGQGMGQPQHF.

The J gene is TRBJ2-3, the V gene TRBV14, with D perhaps matching TRBD2 (5 bases). Germline V gives CDR1 SGHDN, CDR2 FVKESK. The CDR3 length is 14 residues. V shed 1 base and J shed 4 bases, with 9 bases lying between them. CDR3 sequence reads: CASSQVLGSDTQYF. The CDR3, as DNA: TGTGCCAGCAGCCAAGTACTAGGGTCAGATACGCAGTATTTT. The whole variable domain, remainder taken from reference TRBV14 and TRBJ2-3, is EAGVTQFPSHSVIEKGQTVTLRCDPISGHDNLYWYRRVMGKEIKFLLHFVKESKQDESGMPNNRFLAERTGGTYSTLKVQPAELEDSGVYFCASSQVLGSDTQYFGPGTRLTVL.

This clone showed up just a few times. The gene calls are TRBV6-5 and TRBJ1-2, with 7 bases identical to TRBD1. J was trimmed by 9 bases and V by 2 bases; bases with no gene match: 3. CDR1 and CDR2 from the germline V gene are MNHEY and SVGAGI. The CDR3 is 12 amino acids. The CDR3 loop is CASSYRTGSYTF. The CDR3 coding sequence is TGTGCCAGCAGTTACAGGACAGGAAGCTACACCTTC.

This clone turned up a few times. The chain employs TRBV2 and TRBJ1-5; D ambiguous. V lost 5 bases and J lost 9, with 11 bases in between. Germline-derived CDR1 and CDR2 are SNHLY and FYNNEI. The CDR3 covers 12 residues. CDR3 amino acids: CASSWVGGPQHF. CDR3 nucleotides: TGTGCCAGCAGTTGGGTCGGAGGGCCCCAGCATTTT.

J is TRBJ2-5 and V is TRBV5-1, with D uncertain. The V end lost 2 bases, the J end lost 5 bases, and 10 bases lay between the germline ends. The germline V gene has CDR1 SGHRS and CDR2 YFSETQ. The CDR3 extends over 13 amino acids. The chain's CDR3 is CASSLDMAETQYF. CDR3 DNA: TGCGCCAGCAGCTTAGACATGGCCGAGACCCAGTACTTC.